Sequencing of this TCR beta chain was carried out in a study of blood T cells in healthy people across ages. General observations from the study: Both naive CD4+ cell counts and diversity were greater in long-lived donors than in aged donors. Estimates of diversity drawn from one million T cells were considered underestimates.

A second PCR, run for roughly 7 to 11 cycles, used a sample-barcoded 5' primer plus a J-beta primer mix. The authors tagged each cDNA molecule using a template-switch adaptor with 12 random nucleotides. Each CDR3 protein gets one entry after TCRdb re-called the 5' RACE reads with MiXCR. Of 1.4 million or so distinct CDR3 sequences in the sample, 35% to 45% were seen once. As concerns this clonotype: Antigen: not known.

Germline V lookup: CDR1 DFQATT, CDR2 SNEGSKA (reference sequence). V shed 7 bases and J 4 bases; nucleotides not matched to a gene: 12. This CDR3 region has 15 residues. Sequencing input: blood. The rearrangement links TRBV20-1 to TRBJ2-3, with TRBD2 identical over 9 bases. The sequence derives from a woman aged 18 to 35 in good health. CDR3 in amino acids: CSVRDRGGGPDTQYF. The CDR3 bases are TGCAGTGTCAGGGATCGCGGGGGGGGTCCAGATACGCAGTATTTT.